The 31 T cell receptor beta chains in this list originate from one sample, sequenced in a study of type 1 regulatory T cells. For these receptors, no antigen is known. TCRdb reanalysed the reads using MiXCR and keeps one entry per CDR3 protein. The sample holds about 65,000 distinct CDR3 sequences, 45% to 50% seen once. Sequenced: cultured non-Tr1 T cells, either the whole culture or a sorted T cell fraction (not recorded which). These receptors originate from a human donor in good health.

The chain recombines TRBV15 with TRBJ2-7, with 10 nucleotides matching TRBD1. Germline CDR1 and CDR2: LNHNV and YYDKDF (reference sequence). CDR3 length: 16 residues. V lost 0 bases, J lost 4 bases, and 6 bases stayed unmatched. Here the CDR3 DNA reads TGTGCCACCAGCAGAGAGACAGGGGGCCGAGCGTACGAGCAGTACTTC. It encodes CATSRETGGRAYEQYF. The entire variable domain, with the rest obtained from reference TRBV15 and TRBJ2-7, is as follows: DAMVIQNPRYQVTQFGKPVTLSCSQTLNHNVMYWYQQKSSQAPKLLFHYYDKDFNNEADTPDNFQSRRPNTSFCFLDIRSPGLGDTAMYLCATSRETGGRAYEQYFGPGTRLTVT.

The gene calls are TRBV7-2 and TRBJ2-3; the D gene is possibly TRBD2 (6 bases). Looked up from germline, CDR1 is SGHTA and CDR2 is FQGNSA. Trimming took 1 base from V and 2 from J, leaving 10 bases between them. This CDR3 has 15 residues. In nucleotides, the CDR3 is TGTGCCAGCAGCTTAGAAGCGGGTATCACAGATACGCAGTATTTT. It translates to CASSLEAGITDTQYF. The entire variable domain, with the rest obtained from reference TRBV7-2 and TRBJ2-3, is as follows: GAGVSQSPSNKVTEKGKDVELRCDPISGHTALYWYRQSLGQGLEFLIYFQGNSAPDKSGLPSDRFSAERTGGSVSTLTIQRTQQEDSAVYLCASSLEAGITDTQYFGPGTRLTVL.

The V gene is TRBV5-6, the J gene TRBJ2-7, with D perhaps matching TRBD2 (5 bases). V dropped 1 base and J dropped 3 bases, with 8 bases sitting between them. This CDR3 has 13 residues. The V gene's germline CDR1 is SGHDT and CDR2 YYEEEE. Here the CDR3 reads CASSLLGIYEQYF. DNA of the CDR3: TGTGCCAGCAGCTTGCTCGGGATCTACGAGCAGTACTTC.

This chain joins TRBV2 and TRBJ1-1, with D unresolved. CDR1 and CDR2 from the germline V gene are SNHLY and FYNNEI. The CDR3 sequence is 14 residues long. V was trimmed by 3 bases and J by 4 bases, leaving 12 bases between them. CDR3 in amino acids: CASSERLLGTEAFF. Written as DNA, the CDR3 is TGTGCCAGCAGTGAGCGTCTATTAGGCACTGAAGCTTTCTTT. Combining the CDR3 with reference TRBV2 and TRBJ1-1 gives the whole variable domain EPEVTQTPSHQVTQMGQEVILRCVPISNHLYFYWYRQILGQKVEFLVSFYNNEISEKSEIFDDQFSVERPDGSNFTLKIRSTKLEDSAMYFCASSERLLGTEAFFGQGTRLTVV.

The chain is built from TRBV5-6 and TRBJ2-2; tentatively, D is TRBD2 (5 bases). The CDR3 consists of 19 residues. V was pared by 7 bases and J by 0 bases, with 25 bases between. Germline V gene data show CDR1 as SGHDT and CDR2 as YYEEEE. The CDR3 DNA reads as TGTGCCAGCGCGTGGCGTATTGATCTGGGAGCCTCGAACACCGGGGAGCTGTTTTTT. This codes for CASAWRIDLGASNTGELFF.

Here the CDR3 DNA reads TGTGCCAGCACCGAAGGAGGGGGGCAGGGAGGCTACGAGCAGTACTTC. Amino acid sequence: CASTEGGGQGGYEQYF. The J gene is TRBJ2-7, the V gene TRBV27, with D perhaps matching TRBD1 or TRBD2 (6 bases each). The CDR3 runs 16 residues. V was cut by 7 bases and J by 3 bases, with 22 bases left in between. CDR1 is MNHEY and CDR2 is SMNVEV in the germline V gene (reference sequence).

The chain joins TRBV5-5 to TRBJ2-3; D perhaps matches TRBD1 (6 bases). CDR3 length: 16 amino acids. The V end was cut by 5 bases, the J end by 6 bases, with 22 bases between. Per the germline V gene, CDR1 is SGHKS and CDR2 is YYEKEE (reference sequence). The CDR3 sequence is CASRQSTGTSRDTQYF. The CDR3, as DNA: TGTGCCAGCAGGCAGTCGACCGGGACATCTAGGGATACGCAGTATTTT.

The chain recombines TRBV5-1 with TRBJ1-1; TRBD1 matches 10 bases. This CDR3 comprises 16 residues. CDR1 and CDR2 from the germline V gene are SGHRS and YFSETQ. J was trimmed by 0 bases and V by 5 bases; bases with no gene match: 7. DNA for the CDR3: TGCGCCAGCAGGCCACCGGGACAGGGGATGAACACTGAAGCTTTCTTT. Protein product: CASRPPGQGMNTEAFF.

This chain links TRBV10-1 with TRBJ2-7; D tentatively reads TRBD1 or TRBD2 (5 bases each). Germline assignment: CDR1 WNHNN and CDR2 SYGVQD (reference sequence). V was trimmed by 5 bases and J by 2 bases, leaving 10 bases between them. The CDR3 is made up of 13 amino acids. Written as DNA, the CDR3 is TGCGCCAGCAGTAGGGACGGTCCCTACGAGCAGTACTTC. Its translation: CASSRDGPYEQYF.

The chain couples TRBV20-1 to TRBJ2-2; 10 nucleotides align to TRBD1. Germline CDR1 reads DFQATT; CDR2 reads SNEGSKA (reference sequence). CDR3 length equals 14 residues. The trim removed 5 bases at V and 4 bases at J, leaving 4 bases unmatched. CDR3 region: CSAPRTGGTGELFF. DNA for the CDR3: TGCAGTGCTCCCCGGACAGGGGGCACCGGGGAGCTGTTTTTT.

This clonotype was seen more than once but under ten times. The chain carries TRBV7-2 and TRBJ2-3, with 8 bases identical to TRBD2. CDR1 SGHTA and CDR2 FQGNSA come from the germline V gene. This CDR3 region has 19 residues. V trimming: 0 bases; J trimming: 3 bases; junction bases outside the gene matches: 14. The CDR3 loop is CASSLAFRRGVGITDTQYF. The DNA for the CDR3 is TGTGCCAGCAGCTTAGCGTTTCGGCGGGGGGTCGGGATAACAGATACGCAGTATTTT.

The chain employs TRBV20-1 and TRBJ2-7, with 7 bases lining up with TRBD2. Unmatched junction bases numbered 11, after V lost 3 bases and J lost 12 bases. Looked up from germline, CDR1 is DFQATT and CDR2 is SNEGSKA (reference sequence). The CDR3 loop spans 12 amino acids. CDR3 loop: CSASRLADPAYF. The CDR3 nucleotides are TGCAGTGCTAGCCGGCTAGCGGACCCCGCGTACTTC.

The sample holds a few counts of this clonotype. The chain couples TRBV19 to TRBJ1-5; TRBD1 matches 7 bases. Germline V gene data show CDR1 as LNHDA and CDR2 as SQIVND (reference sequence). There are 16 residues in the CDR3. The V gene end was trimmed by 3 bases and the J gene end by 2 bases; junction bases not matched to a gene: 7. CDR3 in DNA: TGTGCCAGTAGTATTAAGATTCAGGGGGGCAATCAGCCCCAGCATTTT. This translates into CASSIKIQGGNQPQHF.

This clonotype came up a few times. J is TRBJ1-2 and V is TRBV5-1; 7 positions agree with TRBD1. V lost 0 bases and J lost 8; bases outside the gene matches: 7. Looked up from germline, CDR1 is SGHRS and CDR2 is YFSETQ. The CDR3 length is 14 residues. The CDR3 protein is CASSLDRTGGGYTF. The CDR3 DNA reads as TGCGCCAGCAGCTTGGACCGGACAGGAGGGGGCTACACCTTC.

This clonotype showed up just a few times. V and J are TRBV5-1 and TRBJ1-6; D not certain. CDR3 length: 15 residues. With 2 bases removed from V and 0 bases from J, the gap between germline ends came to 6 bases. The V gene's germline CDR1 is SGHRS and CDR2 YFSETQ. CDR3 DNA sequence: TGCGCCAGCAGCTTTAAGAGCTCCTATAATTCACCCCTCCACTTT. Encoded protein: CASSFKSSYNSPLHF.

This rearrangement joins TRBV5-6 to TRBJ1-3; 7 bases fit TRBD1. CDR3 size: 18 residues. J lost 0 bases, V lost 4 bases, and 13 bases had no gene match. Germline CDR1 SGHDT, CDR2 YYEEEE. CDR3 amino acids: CASSRQGYRGGSGNTIYF. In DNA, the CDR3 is TGTGCCAGCAGCAGACAGGGCTACCGGGGGGGCTCTGGAAACACCATATATTTT.

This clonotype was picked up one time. The CDR3 coding sequence is TGTGCCAGCAGCCGGGTAAACAATGAGCAGTTCTTC. Amino acids: CASSRVNNEQFF. This rearrangement joins TRBV7-9 to TRBJ2-1, with D uncertain. Deletions cut 5 bases from V and 5 bases from J, with 7 bases between. Germline CDR1 reads SEHNR; CDR2 reads FQNEAQ (reference sequence). This CDR3 has 12 residues.

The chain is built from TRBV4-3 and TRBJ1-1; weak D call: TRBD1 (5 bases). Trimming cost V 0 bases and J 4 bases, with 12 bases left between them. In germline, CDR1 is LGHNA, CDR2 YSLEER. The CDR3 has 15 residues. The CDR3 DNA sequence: TGCGCCAGCAGCCAAGATTACAGGCGAGGCACTGAAGCTTTCTTT. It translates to CASSQDYRRGTEAFF.

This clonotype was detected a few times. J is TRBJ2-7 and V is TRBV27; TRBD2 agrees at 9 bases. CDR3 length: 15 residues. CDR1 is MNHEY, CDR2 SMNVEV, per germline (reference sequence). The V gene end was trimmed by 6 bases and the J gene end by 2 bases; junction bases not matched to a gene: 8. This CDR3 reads CASSRIAGAAYEQYF. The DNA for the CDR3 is TGTGCCAGCAGCCGTATAGCGGGGGCCGCCTACGAGCAGTACTTC.

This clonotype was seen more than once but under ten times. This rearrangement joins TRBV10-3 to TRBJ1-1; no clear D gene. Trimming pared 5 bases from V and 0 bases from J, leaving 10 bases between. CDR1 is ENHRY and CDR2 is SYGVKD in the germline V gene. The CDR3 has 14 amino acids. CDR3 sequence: CAISTQRLNTEAFF. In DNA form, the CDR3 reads TGTGCCATCAGTACACAGAGGTTGAACACTGAAGCTTTCTTT.

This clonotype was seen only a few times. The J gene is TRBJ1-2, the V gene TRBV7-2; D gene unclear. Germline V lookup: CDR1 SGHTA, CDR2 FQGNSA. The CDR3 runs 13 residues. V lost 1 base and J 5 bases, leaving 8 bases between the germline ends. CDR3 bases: TGTGCCAGCAGCTTAGAGGGAAGATATGGCTACACCTTC. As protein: CASSLEGRYGYTF. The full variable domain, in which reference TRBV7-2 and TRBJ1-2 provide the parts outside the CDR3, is GAGVSQSPSNKVTEKGKDVELRCDPISGHTALYWYRQSLGQGLEFLIYFQGNSAPDKSGLPSDRFSAERTGGSVSTLTIQRTQQEDSAVYLCASSLEGRYGYTFGSGTRLTVV.

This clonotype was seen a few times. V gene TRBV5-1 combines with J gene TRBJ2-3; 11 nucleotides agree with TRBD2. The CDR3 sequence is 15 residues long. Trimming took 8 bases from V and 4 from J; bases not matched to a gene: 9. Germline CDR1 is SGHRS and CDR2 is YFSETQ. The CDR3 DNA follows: TGCGCCAGTAAATCCGGGACTAGCGGTTCAGATACGCAGTATTTT. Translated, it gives CASKSGTSGSDTQYF.

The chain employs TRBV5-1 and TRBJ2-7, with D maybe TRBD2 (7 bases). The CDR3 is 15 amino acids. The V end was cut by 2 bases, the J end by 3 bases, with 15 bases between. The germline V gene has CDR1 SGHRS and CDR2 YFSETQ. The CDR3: CASSFLAGANYEQYF. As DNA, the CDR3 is TGCGCCAGCAGCTTTCTCGCGGGGGCCAACTACGAGCAGTACTTC. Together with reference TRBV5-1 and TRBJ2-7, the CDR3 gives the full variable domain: KAGVTQTPRYLIKTRGQQVTLSCSPISGHRSVSWYQQTPGQGLQFLFEYFSETQRNKGNFPGRFSGRQFSNSRSEMNVSTLELGDSALYLCASSFLAGANYEQYFGPGTRLTVT.

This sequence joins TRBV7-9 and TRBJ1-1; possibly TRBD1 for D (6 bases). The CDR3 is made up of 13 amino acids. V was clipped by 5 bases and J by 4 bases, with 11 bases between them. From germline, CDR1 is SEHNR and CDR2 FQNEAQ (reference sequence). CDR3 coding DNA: TGTGCCAGCAGCCGGACAGTCTCCACTGAAGCTTTCTTT. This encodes CASSRTVSTEAFF. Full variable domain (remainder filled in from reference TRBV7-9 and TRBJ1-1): DTGVSQNPRHKITKRGQNVTFRCDPISEHNRLYWYRQTLGQGPEFLTYFQNEAQLEKSRLLSDRFSAERPKGSFSTLEIQRTEQGDSAMYLCASSRTVSTEAFFGQGTRLTVV.

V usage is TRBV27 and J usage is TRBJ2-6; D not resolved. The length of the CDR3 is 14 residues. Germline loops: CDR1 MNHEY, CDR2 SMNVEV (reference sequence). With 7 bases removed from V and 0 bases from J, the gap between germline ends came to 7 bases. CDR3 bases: TGTGCCAGCAAACTTGTCTCTGGGGCCAACGTCCTGACTTTC. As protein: CASKLVSGANVLTF. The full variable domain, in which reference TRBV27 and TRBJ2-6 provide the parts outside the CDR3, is EAQVTQNPRYLITVTGKKLTVTCSQNMNHEYMSWYRQDPGLGLRQIYYSMNVEVTDKGDVPEGYKVSRKEKRNFPLILESPSPNQTSLYFCASKLVSGANVLTFGAGSRLTVL.

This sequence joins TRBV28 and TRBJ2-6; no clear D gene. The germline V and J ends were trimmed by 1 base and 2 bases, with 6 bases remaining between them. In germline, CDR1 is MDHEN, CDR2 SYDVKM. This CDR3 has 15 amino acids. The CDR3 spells CASSLSGAGANVLTF. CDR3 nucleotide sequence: TGTGCCAGCAGTTTATCAGGTGCTGGGGCCAACGTCCTGACTTTC.

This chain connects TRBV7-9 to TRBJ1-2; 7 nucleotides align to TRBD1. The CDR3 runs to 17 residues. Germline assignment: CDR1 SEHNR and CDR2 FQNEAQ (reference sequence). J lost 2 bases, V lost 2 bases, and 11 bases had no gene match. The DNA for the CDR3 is TGTGCCAGCAGCTTACTGGGACAGCGCTTGGTAAACTATGGCTACACCTTC. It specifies CASSLLGQRLVNYGYTF.

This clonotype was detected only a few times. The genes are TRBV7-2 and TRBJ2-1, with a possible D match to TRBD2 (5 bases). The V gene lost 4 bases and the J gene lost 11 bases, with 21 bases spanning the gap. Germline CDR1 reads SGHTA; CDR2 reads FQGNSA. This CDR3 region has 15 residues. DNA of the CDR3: TGTGCCAGCAGCTCGTCCCGGAGCGGATCTAATAAGCAGTTCTTC. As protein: CASSSSRSGSNKQFF.

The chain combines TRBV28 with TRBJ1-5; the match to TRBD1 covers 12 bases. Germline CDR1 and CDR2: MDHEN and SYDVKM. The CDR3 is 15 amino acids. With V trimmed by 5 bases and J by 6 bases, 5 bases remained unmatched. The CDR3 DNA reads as TGTGCCAGCAGTAGCCGGGACAGGGGGCTTCAGCCCCAGCATTTT. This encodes CASSSRDRGLQPQHF. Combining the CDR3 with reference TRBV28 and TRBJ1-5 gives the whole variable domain DVKVTQSSRYLVKRTGEKVFLECVQDMDHENMFWYRQDPGLGLRLIYFSYDVKMKEKGDIPEGYSVSREKKERFSLILESASTNQTSMYLCASSSRDRGLQPQHFGDGTRLSIL.

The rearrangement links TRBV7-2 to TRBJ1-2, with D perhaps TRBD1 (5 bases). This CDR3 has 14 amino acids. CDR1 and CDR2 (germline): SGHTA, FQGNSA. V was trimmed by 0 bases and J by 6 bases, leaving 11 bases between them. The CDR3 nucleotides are TGTGCCAGCAGCTTAGCCCAGGGTTTGGATGGCTACACCTTC. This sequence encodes CASSLAQGLDGYTF.

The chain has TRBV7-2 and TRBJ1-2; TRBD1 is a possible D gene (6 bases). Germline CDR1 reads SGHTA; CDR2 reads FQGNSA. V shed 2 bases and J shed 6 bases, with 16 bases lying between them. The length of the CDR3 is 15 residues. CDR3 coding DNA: TGTGCCAGCAGCTTAAAACGGGGGCTCCCGGATGGCTACACCTTC. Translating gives CASSLKRGLPDGYTF. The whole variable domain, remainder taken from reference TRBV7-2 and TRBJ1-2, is GAGVSQSPSNKVTEKGKDVELRCDPISGHTALYWYRQSLGQGLEFLIYFQGNSAPDKSGLPSDRFSAERTGGSVSTLTIQRTQQEDSAVYLCASSLKRGLPDGYTFGSGTRLTVV.